Below are 16 T cell receptor beta chains sequenced from a single sample in a study of cytomegalovirus exposure and HLA in healthy donors. It was with 60 Vbeta and 13 Jbeta primers that the PCR ran. TCRdb keeps only in-frame clones here, not all; method: immunoSEQ multiplex PCR. In all, the sample yields some 130,000 clones. Material: PBMCs. Receptors originate from a woman aged 35 to 49 in good health and CMV-seropositive.

Turning to this clone: Mismatch with germline at one junction end may stem from a read error. The chain joins TRBV5-1 to TRBJ2-3; D unclear. This CDR3 contains 15 residues. CDR1 is SGHRS and CDR2 is YFSETQ in the germline V gene. The CDR3 DNA follows: TGCGCCAGCAGCTTGGACAAAAGGCCCACAGATACGCAGTGTTTT. It is translated as CASSLDKRPTDTQCF.

This chain connects TRBV5-1 to TRBJ2-1, with 7 positions matching TRBD2. Trimming at V came to 8 bases and at J to 0 bases, leaving 5 bases not matched to a gene. There are 14 residues in the CDR3. Germline lookup yields CDR1 SGHRS and CDR2 YFSETQ. CDR3 amino acids: CASTRESSYNEQFF. Here the CDR3 DNA reads TGCGCCAGTACGCGGGAGAGCTCCTACAATGAGCAGTTCTTC.

The chain carries TRBV7-3 and TRBJ2-3; TRBD1 is a possible D gene (5 bases). Germline CDR1 SGHTA, CDR2 FQGTGA. The CDR3 extends over 15 amino acids. V lost 5 bases to trimming and J lost 7 bases, with 19 bases between them. CDR3 in amino acids: CASSPGALWGNTQYF. CDR3 nucleotides: TGTGCCAGCAGCCCTGGGGCCCTGTGGGGTAATACGCAGTATTTT.

The V call is TRBV29-1, the J call TRBJ2-7, with 8 bases that match TRBD1. The trim removed 7 bases at V and 4 bases at J, leaving 12 bases unmatched. The V gene's germline CDR1 is SQVTM and CDR2 ANQGSEA. This CDR3 is 14 amino acids long. CDR3 in amino acids: CSDQGDRISYEQYF. CDR3 sequence (DNA): TGCAGCGATCAGGGGGACAGGATAAGTTACGAGCAGTACTTC.

The chain links TRBV11-2 to TRBJ2-7; D call uncertain. The CDR3 is made up of 11 amino acids. V dropped 2 bases and J dropped 5 bases, with 4 bases sitting between them. Germline assignment: CDR1 SGHAT and CDR2 FQNNGV. The CDR3 region has the DNA TGTGCCAGCAGCTTAATAGACGAGCAGTACTTC. Its translation: CASSLIDEQYF.

The chain is built from TRBV9 and TRBJ2-1; 10 nucleotides line up with TRBD2. After removal of 0 bases from V and 7 bases from J, the junction contained 4 bases not matched to a gene. Germline CDR1 SGDLS, CDR2 YYNGEE. The CDR3 extends over 15 amino acids. This chain's CDR3 is CASSVVLAGMNEQFF. DNA for the CDR3: TGTGCCAGCAGCGTAGTACTAGCGGGGATGAATGAGCAGTTCTTC.

The CDR3 DNA sequence: TGTGCCTGGACGCCGGGGGCAGGGGGCCTCTATGGCTACACCTTC. It codes for CAWTPGAGGLYGYTF. The chain couples TRBV30 to TRBJ1-2, with 8 bases lining up with TRBD1. V shed 4 bases, J shed 4 bases, and the junction held 11 bases outside the gene matches. Germline V gene lookup returns CDR1 GTSNPN and CDR2 SVGIG (reference sequence). The CDR3 consists of 15 residues.

The genes are TRBV7-2 and TRBJ1-4, with D unresolved. Trimming took off 5 bases at V and 0 bases at J, with 10 bases between the two ends. Germline V gene data show CDR1 as SGHTA and CDR2 as FQGNSA. The CDR3 length is 15 residues. The CDR3 DNA sequence: TGTGCCAGCAGCGTTCTGGGCGCAACTAATGAAAAACTGTTTTTT. Its translation is CASSVLGATNEKLFF.

This rearrangement joins TRBV6-5 to TRBJ1-1, with D possibly being TRBD1 (6 bases). The CDR3 length is 13 residues. V was pared by 7 bases and J by 5 bases, with 14 bases between. Germline CDR1 reads MNHEY; CDR2 reads SVGAGI. This CDR3 is CASTLQGNTEAFF. CDR3 nucleotides: TGTGCCAGCACCTTACAGGGAAATACTGAAGCTTTCTTT.

The V gene is TRBV10-3, the J gene TRBJ2-3; perhaps TRBD1 as D (5 bases). The CDR3 loop spans 10 amino acids. Trimming took 11 bases from V and 5 from J, leaving 8 bases between them. Germline lookup yields CDR1 ENHRY and CDR2 SYGVKD. In DNA, the CDR3 is TGTGCCGCCCAGGGAGATACGCAGTATTTT. This encodes CAAQGDTQYF.

V gene TRBV6-5 combines with J gene TRBJ2-1; 7 bases match TRBD2. Germline CDR1 and CDR2: MNHEY and SVGAGI. The trim removed 2 bases at V and 6 bases at J, leaving 10 bases unmatched. CDR3 length: 16 residues. CDR3 protein: CASSYGRDDKGNEQFF. Written as DNA, the CDR3 is TGTGCCAGCAGTTACGGGAGGGACGATAAGGGCAATGAGCAGTTCTTC.

The rearrangement joins TRBV14 to TRBJ1-2, with 10 nucleotides matching TRBD1. CDR1 is SGHDN, CDR2 FVKESK, per germline. The CDR3 runs to 17 residues. V was pared by 1 base and J by 4 bases, with 9 bases of the junction left unmatched. CDR3 loop: CASSQATRTGGSYGYTF. For the CDR3, the DNA is TGTGCCAGCAGCCAAGCAACAAGGACAGGGGGTTCCTATGGCTACACCTTC.

This chain links TRBV6-4 with TRBJ2-2; D might be TRBD1 (5 bases). CDR3 length: 17 residues. Trimming took 5 bases from V and 0 from J, leaving 16 bases between them. Per germline, CDR1 MRHNA and CDR2 SNTAGT. Here the CDR3 reads CASSRYATGANTGELFF. The CDR3 DNA reads TGTGCCAGCAGTCGTTACGCTACAGGAGCGAACACCGGGGAGCTGTTTTTT.

The gene calls are TRBV18 and TRBJ2-2; no reliable D call. There are 14 residues in the CDR3. V lost 3 bases to trimming and J lost 1 base, with 6 bases between them. The germline gives CDR1 KGHSH, CDR2 LQKENI. The CDR3 DNA follows: TGTGCCAGCTCACCGTCCGGGAACACCGGGGAGCTGTTTTTT. Translated: CASSPSGNTGELFF.

V gene TRBV15 combines with J gene TRBJ1-4; D unresolved. CDR3 size: 13 residues. The V gene lost 6 bases and the J gene lost 7 bases, with 12 bases spanning the gap. The germline gives CDR1 LNHNV, CDR2 YYDKDF (reference sequence). The CDR3 DNA is TGTGCCACCAGGGGCACATTAGGTGAAAAACTGTTTTTT. Translated, it gives CATRGTLGEKLFF. Based on the CDR3 plus reference TRBV15 and TRBJ1-4, the full variable domain is DAMVIQNPRYQVTQFGKPVTLSCSQTLNHNVMYWYQQKSSQAPKLLFHYYDKDFNNEADTPDNFQSRRPNTSFCFLDIRSPGLGDTAMYLCATRGTLGEKLFFGSGTQLSVL.

This chain links TRBV11-2 with TRBJ1-3, with 8 bases matching TRBD1. The CDR3 extends over 18 amino acids. Per germline, CDR1 SGHAT and CDR2 FQNNGV. After removal of 5 bases from V and 0 bases from J, the junction contained 12 bases not matched to a gene. CDR3 in amino acids: CASSPNFDRGRSGNTIYF. The CDR3 bases are TGTGCCAGCAGCCCGAACTTTGACAGGGGACGCTCTGGAAACACCATATATTTT.